This T cell receptor (beta chain) derives from a study of OX40 agonist ivuxolimab in advanced cancers. As for the study in general: Clinicians treated patients with ivuxolimab, an agonistic anti-OX40 (CD134) antibody. Males comprised 82.7% of the group, whose mean age was about 61 years (range 23 to 79).

Any history of autoimmune disease or systemic immunosuppression disqualified patients. The assay was immunoSEQ multiplex PCR, and TCRdb's table has in-frame clones only and misses some. The table includes under 65,000 clones, 89% detected once. With regard to this clone: Antigen specificity is unknown.

The study, taken as a whole, reports: Both CD4+ and CD8+ T cell populations in blood had undergone clonal expansion by week 6 at 0.1 to 3.0 mg/kg.

Specimen: CD4+ or CD8+ T cells sorted from blood, collected in a trial of the OX40 agonist ivuxolimab. This clonotype was obtained from an adult with an advanced solid tumor such as melanoma, head and neck, liver or kidney cancer.

The CDR3 coding sequence is TGTGCCATCAGTACGACATTGGTCGGCTACACCTTC. It translates to CAISTTLVGYTF. The chain has TRBV10-3 and TRBJ1-2; D is unclear. Germline loops: CDR1 ENHRY, CDR2 SYGVKD. This CDR3 contains 12 residues. Deletions cut 5 bases from V and 8 bases from J, with 12 bases between.